This T cell receptor beta chain was recovered during a study of PD-1 blockade in classical Hodgkin lymphoma. Every patient had relapsed following autologous stem cell transplantation, and cohorts differed in brentuximab vedotin exposure. Magnetic negative selection was used to purify CD4+ T cells from PBMCs that had been thawed. This clone was detected a few times. This table comes from immunoSEQ multiplex PCR, and its TCRdb copy is limited to in-frame clones, with some not included. The table has over 25,000 clones, approximately 80% seen once. Germline V gene lookup returns CDR1 LNHDA and CDR2 SQIVND (reference sequence). The CDR3 spans 14 residues. V lost 6 bases and J lost 0, with 12 bases in between.

The TCR was taken from a human donor with classical Hodgkin lymphoma. The chain uses TRBV19 and TRBJ2-7; perhaps TRBD2 as D (6 bases). The sequenced sample was CD4+ T cells from blood, obtained at baseline. The CDR3 region is CASSTGTPSYEQYF. The DNA of the CDR3 is TGTGCCAGTAGCACCGGGACTCCCTCCTACGAGCAGTACTTC.